This TCR beta chain was profiled in a study of graft-versus-host responses after intestinal transplantation. Study at large: Induction with anti-thymocyte globulin, then tacrolimus and steroids for around three years, was given to all recipients. Study-wide results and caveats: Elevated graft-versus-host to host-versus-graft clonal ratios in allografts were recorded for patients with graft-donor T cell macrochimerism.

This table comes from immunoSEQ multiplex PCR, and its TCRdb copy is limited to in-frame clones, with some not included. The sample includes about 54,000 clones, about 90% seen only once; the top ten take 5% to 7%. Note on this clone: The target antigen is unknown.

Trimming took off 4 bases at V and 4 bases at J, with 18 bases between the two ends. This CDR3 spans 16 amino acids. Germline CDR1 SGHNT, CDR2 YYREEE (reference sequence). The chain combines TRBV5-4 with TRBJ2-1; tentative D call: TRBD2 (6 bases). This clonotype originated in a human patient who received an intestinal transplant, so some T cells may come from the graft donor. The sequences come from PBMCs, collected 650 to 670 days after intestinal transplant. CDR3 nucleotide sequence: TGTGCCAGCAGCGGAGGGACTCCGGCGGAGTACAATGAGCAGTTCTTC. Protein product: CASSGGTPAEYNEQFF.